This T cell receptor (beta chain) appears in the sequencing data of a study of blood T cells in healthy people across ages. Germline V gene data show CDR1 as SGHRS and CDR2 as YFSETQ. This CDR3 is built from 14 residues. V was cut by 0 bases and J by 2 bases, with 9 bases left in between. Extraction of total RNA produced a minimum of 5.5 micrograms from each sample. Whole-study findings and limits: One million T cells yielded diversity estimates that were considered underestimates. Percentage of naive T cells showed a strong correlation with TCR beta diversity.

This clonotype was observed at least ten times. Its target is not known. Primed by a sample-barcoded 5' primer and a J-beta primer mix, a second PCR proceeded for about 6 to 12 cycles. TCRdb analysed the 5' RACE reads with MiXCR anew, one entry per CDR3 protein. Of hundreds of thousands of distinct CDR3 sequences in the sample, less than 25% are singletons; the top ten hold approximately 10%. The data also belong to a second study, concerning T cells of mothers and their children. According to that study: Each mother yielded more than 9 million TCR beta CDR3 reads. Each child yielded 2.5 million to 3 million reads.

The receptor was derived from a boy between 10 and 17 years old in good health. The chain couples TRBV5-1 to TRBJ2-7, with D maybe TRBD2 (5 bases). Sequenced material: blood. Written as DNA, the CDR3 is TGCGCCAGCAGCTTGGATCGGGGTACCTACGAGCAGTACTTC. As protein: CASSLDRGTYEQYF.